This T cell receptor (beta chain) was obtained from a study of T cells after posttransplantation cyclophosphamide. Whole-study findings and limits: Later post-transplant blood repertoires were often dominated by donor CD8+ memory clones. After PTCy, TRB diversity resembled that of CNI/methotrexate controls. Tissue-infiltrating T cells from skin or gut overlapped little with blood T cells.

CDR1 and CDR2 (germline): SQVTM, ANQGSEA. This CDR3 has 12 amino acids. The trim removed 7 bases at V and 4 bases at J, leaving 2 bases unmatched. Cyclophosphamide on days +3 and +4 followed busulfan-fludarabine conditioning and a marrow graft. With respect to this clone: Antigen specificity is unknown.

Clones were read by immunoSEQ multiplex PCR, and TCRdb kept only the in-frame ones, dropping some. The sample shows 10,000 to 13,000 clones, approximately 86% of them seen only once. Material: CD4+ T cells sorted from PBMCs, obtained after allogeneic stem cell transplant with posttransplant cyclophosphamide. The sequence was obtained from a male patient younger than 45 who received an allogeneic stem cell transplant from a related donor, was CMV-positive, and had acute GVHD only. The T cells may come from the graft donor. The genes are TRBV29-1 and TRBJ2-3, with 10 bases identical to TRBD2. This CDR3 reads CSGGLAADTQYF. The CDR3 nucleotides read TGCAGCGGAGGACTAGCGGCAGATACGCAGTATTTT.